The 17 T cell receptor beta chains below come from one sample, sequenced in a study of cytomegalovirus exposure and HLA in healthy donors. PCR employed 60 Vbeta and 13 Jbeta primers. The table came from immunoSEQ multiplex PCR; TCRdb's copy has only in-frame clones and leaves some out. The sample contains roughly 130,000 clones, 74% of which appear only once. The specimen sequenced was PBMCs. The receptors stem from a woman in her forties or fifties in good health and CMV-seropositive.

DNA of the CDR3: TGTGCCAGTATGGACAGACCGAACACTGAAGCTTTCTTT. Encoded protein: CASMDRPNTEAFF. V usage is TRBV19 and J usage is TRBJ1-1, with TRBD1 as a possible D gene (6 bases). CDR3 length: 13 amino acids. Germline CDR1 and CDR2: LNHDA and SQIVND (reference sequence). V was clipped by 7 bases and J by 1 base, with 10 bases between them.

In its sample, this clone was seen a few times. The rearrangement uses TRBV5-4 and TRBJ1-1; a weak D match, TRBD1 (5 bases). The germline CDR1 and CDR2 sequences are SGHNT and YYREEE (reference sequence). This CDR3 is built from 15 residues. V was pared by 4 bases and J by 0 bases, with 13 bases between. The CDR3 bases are TGTGCCAGCAGCCCAAGGGGTCCGATGAACACTGAAGCTTTCTTT. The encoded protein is CASSPRGPMNTEAFF.

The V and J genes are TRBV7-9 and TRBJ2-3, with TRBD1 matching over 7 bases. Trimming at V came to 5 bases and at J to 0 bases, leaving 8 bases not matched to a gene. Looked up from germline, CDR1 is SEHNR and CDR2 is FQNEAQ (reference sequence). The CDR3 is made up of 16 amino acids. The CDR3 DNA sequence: TGTGCCAGCAGCCTAACAGGGGCCTCTAGCACAGATACGCAGTATTTT. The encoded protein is CASSLTGASSTDTQYF.

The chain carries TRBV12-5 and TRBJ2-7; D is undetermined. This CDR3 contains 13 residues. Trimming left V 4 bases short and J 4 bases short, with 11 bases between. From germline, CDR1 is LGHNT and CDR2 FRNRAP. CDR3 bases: TGTGCTAGTGGTTCGAATCCAGGTTACGAGCAGTACTTC. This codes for CASGSNPGYEQYF.

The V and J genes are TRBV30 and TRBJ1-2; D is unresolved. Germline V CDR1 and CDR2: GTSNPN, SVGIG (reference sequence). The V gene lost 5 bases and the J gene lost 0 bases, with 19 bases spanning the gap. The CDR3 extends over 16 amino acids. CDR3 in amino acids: CAWGLPVQASNYGYTF. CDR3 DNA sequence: TGTGCCTGGGGGTTGCCGGTCCAGGCTTCTAACTATGGCTACACCTTC.

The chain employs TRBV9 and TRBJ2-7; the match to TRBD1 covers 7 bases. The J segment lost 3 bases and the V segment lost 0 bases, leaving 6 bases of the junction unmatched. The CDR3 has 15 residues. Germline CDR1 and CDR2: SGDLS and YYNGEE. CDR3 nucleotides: TGTGCCAGCAGCGTAGGTGCAGGGGGTCACTACGAGCAGTACTTC. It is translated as CASSVGAGGHYEQYF.

CDR3 residues: CASSQEDRGATDTQYF. The CDR3 DNA is TGTGCCAGCAGCCAAGAGGACCGGGGGGCCACAGATACGCAGTATTTT. The rearrangement joins TRBV4-2 to TRBJ2-3; D possibly corresponds to TRBD2 (7 bases). The CDR3 spans 16 residues. The germline V and J ends were trimmed by 0 bases and 2 bases, with 12 bases remaining between them. CDR1 and CDR2 (germline): LGHNA, YNFKEQ.

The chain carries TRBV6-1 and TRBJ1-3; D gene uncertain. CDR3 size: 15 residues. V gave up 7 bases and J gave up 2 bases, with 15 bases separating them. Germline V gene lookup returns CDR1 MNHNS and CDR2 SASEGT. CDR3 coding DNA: TGTGCCAGCAACGGTGGATTGCGGGCTGGAAACACCATATATTTT. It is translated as CASNGGLRAGNTIYF.

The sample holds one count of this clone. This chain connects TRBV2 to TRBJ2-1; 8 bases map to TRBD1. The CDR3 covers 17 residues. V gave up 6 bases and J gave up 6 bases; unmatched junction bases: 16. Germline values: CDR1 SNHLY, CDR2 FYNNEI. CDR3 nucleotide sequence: TGTGCCAGCAGCCCGACCTCCGGGACAGGTCGGATCAATGAGCAGTTCTTC. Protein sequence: CASSPTSGTGRINEQFF.

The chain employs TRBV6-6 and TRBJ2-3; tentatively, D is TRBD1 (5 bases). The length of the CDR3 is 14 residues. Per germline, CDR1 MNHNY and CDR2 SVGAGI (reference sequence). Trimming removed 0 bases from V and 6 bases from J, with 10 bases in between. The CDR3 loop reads CASSYSGESDTQYF. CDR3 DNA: TGTGCCAGCAGTTACTCAGGGGAATCGGATACGCAGTATTTT.

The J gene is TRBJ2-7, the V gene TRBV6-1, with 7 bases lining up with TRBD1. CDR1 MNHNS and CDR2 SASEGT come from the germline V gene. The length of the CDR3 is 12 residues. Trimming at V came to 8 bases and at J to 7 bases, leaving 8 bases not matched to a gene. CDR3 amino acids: CASFYRGNEQYF. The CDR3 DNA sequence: TGTGCCAGCTTCTACAGGGGAAATGAGCAGTACTTC.

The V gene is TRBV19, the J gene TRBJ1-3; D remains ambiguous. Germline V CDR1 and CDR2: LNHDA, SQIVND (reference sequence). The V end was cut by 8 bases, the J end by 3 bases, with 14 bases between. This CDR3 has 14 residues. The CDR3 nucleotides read TGTGCCAGTTCTGTCCTACCCTATGGAAACACCATATATTTT. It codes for CASSVLPYGNTIYF.

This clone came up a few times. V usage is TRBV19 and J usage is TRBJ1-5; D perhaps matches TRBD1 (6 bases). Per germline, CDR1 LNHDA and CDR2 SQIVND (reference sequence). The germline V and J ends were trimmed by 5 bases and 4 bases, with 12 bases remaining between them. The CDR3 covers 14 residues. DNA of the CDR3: TGTGCCAGTAGTGTAGGGACACCTAATCAGCCCCAGCATTTT. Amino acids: CASSVGTPNQPQHF.

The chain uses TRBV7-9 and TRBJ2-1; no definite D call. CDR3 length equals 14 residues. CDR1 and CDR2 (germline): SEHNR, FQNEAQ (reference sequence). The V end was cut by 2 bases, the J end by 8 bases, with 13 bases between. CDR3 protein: CASSLILTADEQFF. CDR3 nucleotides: TGTGCCAGCAGCTTAATCCTCACGGCGGATGAGCAGTTCTTC.

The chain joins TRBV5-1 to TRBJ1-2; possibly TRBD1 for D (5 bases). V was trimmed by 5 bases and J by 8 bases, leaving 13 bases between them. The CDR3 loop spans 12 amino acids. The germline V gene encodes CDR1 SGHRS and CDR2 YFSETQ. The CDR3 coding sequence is TGCGCCAGCAGAGGGGTCGCCCCAGGCTACACCTTC. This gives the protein CASRGVAPGYTF.

CDR3 bases: TGTGCCAGCAGCTTGGGGCGGCTCCACCTGAACACTGAAGCTTTCTTT. Translating gives CASSLGRLHLNTEAFF. This chain connects TRBV5-4 to TRBJ1-1; D is unclear. Looked up from germline, CDR1 is SGHNT and CDR2 is YYREEE (reference sequence). The germline V and J ends were trimmed by 0 bases and 0 bases, with 12 bases remaining between them. The CDR3 sequence is 16 residues long.

CDR3 region: CASSRDSDDSGNTIYF. Written as DNA, the CDR3 is TGTGCCAGCAGCCGAGACAGCGACGACTCTGGAAACACCATATATTTT. The chain joins TRBV13 to TRBJ1-3; D is possibly TRBD1 (5 bases). Germline V gene data show CDR1 as PRHDT and CDR2 as FYEKMQ (reference sequence). The CDR3 has 16 residues. Trimming removed 5 bases at V and 0 bases at J, with 14 bases between.